A selection of T cell receptor beta chains follows, all from one sample in a study of shared clonotypes between healthy human individuals. The repertoire was sequenced with immunoSEQ multiplex PCR; TCRdb's copy has only in-frame clones and lacks some. This table holds a few hundred thousand clones, over 60% found once. The sample consisted of memory CD4+ T cells sorted from blood. Receptors originate from a man aged 25-40 years in good health. Each CDR3 is given with its conserved first and last residue. The D gene is left open where the match is weak. The size of a clone is reported for some rows only, either as once, few or many, or as a class for expanded clones.

V gene,D gene,J gene,clone size,CDR3 protein
TRBV6-5,NA,TRBJ2-2,many,CASGLLGLGTGELFF
TRBV5-1,NA,TRBJ2-1,few,CASRYGTSVGNEQFF
TRBV5-1,TRBD2,TRBJ2-3,NA,CASSAGTSVADTQYF
TRBV28,TRBD2,TRBJ2-7,NA,CASSSPSSGRYEQYF
TRBV2,NA,TRBJ2-7,NA,CASQISGTPYEQYF
TRBV6-5,NA,TRBJ1-1,NA,CASSYFATGNTEAFF
TRBV9,NA,TRBJ2-2,NA,CASSVGGNGELFF
TRBV11-2,TRBD1,TRBJ2-6,once,CASSLGVQGGSGANVLTF
TRBV28,NA,TRBJ1-2,NA,CASRDGRYGYTF
TRBV11-2,TRBD1,TRBJ2-1,few,CASSPGGNEQFF
TRBV5-1,TRBD1,TRBJ1-1,once,CASSSADRGGWSTEAFF
TRBV29-1,TRBD2,TRBJ2-1,NA,CSVDGGVGSYNEQFF
TRBV11-2,NA,TRBJ2-5,few,CASSWASDEGTQYF
TRBV7-9,NA,TRBJ2-7,NA,CASSLEAGGLGYF
TRBV11-2,TRBD1,TRBJ1-4,once,CASSKTGGVSEKLFF
TRBV5-6,NA,TRBJ1-4,few,CASSLALGTNEKLFF
TRBV27,NA,TRBJ2-7,NA,CASSSPSLSGAYEQYF
TRBV4-1,NA,TRBJ1-1,few,CASSPGVMNTEAFF